What follows are 23 T cell receptor beta chains derived from one specimen sequenced in a study of memory CD4+ T cells and cytomegalovirus serostatus. Single viable CD3+CD4+CD8-CD45RO+ cells were sorted as the memory CD4+ T cells. Sequencing used immunoSEQ multiplex PCR; TCRdb keeps in-frame clones, though not all of them. This table holds around 63,000 clones, about 70% found once. Sample: memory CD4+ T cells from blood. The receptors derive from an adult in good health and CMV-seropositive.

This clone has a single count. The chain employs TRBV14 and TRBJ1-1; D uncertain. Germline values: CDR1 SGHDN, CDR2 FVKESK. V lost 4 bases and J 3 bases, leaving 15 bases between the germline ends. This CDR3 has 15 amino acids. CDR3 DNA sequence: TGTGCCAGCAGCCCGTCTCTGGGGAGGTACACTGAAGCTTTCTTT. It codes for CASSPSLGRYTEAFF.

This chain connects TRBV23-1 to TRBJ1-4; D gene uncertain. TRBV23-1 is classed as an ORF, of uncertain function. V dropped 8 bases and J dropped 2 bases, with 12 bases sitting between them. This CDR3 spans 14 amino acids. For the CDR3, the DNA is TGCGCCAGCTCCGAGACAATGACTAATGAAAAACTGTTTTTT. Residues: CASSETMTNEKLFF.

This clone was counted between two and nine times. The CDR3 reads CASSLMSDNYNEQFF. The CDR3 DNA reads TGTGCCAGCAGCTTAATGTCGGACAACTACAATGAGCAGTTCTTC. The genes are TRBV7-3 and TRBJ2-1, with D possibly matching TRBD1 (5 bases). Germline values: CDR1 SGHTA, CDR2 FQGTGA. The length of the CDR3 is 15 residues. Trimming left V 1 base short and J 3 bases short, with 10 bases between.

Regarding this clone: An end of the junction differs from the germline gene, which may be a read error. J is TRBJ2-1 and V is TRBV7-7, with D possibly being TRBD2 (6 bases). The CDR3 length is 13 residues. CDR1 and CDR2 (germline): SSHAT, FNYEAQ (reference sequence). CDR3 bases: TGTGCTAGCAGCTTAGAACTAGCAGGTGAGCAGTTCTTC. Translated: CASSLELAGEQFF.

The rearrangement joins TRBV28 to TRBJ1-5; 7 nucleotides agree with TRBD1. Germline assignment: CDR1 MDHEN and CDR2 SYDVKM. V dropped 2 bases and J dropped 4; count of bases not matched to a gene: 5. The CDR3 consists of 15 residues. CDR3 DNA: TGTGCCAGCAGTTTAGGGGGACAGAGTAATCAGCCCCAGCATTTT. Translation gives CASSLGGQSNQPQHF.

In regard to this clone: Within the sample, other DNA sequences also encode this same CDR3. The V and J genes are TRBV30 and TRBJ1-4, with TRBD1 as a possible D gene (5 bases). The CDR3 runs to 14 residues. V dropped 1 base and J dropped 4 bases, with 10 bases sitting between them. Per the germline V gene, CDR1 is GTSNPN and CDR2 is SVGIG (reference sequence). The CDR3: CAWSAGAFNEKLFF. CDR3 bases: TGTGCCTGGAGTGCTGGGGCCTTTAATGAAAAACTGTTTTTT.

The rearrangement joins TRBV6-1 to TRBJ1-5, with D possibly matching TRBD1 (6 bases). CDR3 size: 13 residues. Germline CDR1 is MNHNS and CDR2 is SASEGT. Trimming pared 9 bases from V and 3 bases from J, leaving 12 bases between. CDR3 coding DNA: TGTGCCAGTCAAAACAGGGACAATCAGCCCCAGCATTTT. This codes for CASQNRDNQPQHF.

By frequency in the sample, this clone is medium-sized. The V gene is TRBV19, the J gene TRBJ1-1, with TRBD1 matching 8 bases. Germline trimming cut 7 bases from V and 9 bases from J; bases unmatched to any gene: 19. This CDR3 region has 16 residues. Germline CDR1 reads LNHDA; CDR2 reads SQIVND (reference sequence). This CDR3 reads CASTPEAARGLDKAFF. DNA of the CDR3: TGTGCCAGTACCCCGGAGGCGGCCAGGGGGCTGGATAAAGCTTTCTTT. Using reference TRBV19 and TRBJ1-1 for the parts outside the CDR3, the full variable domain is DGGITQSPKYLFRKEGQNVTLSCEQNLNHDAMYWYRQDPGQGLRLIYYSQIVNDFQKGDIAEGYSVSREKKESFPLTVTSAQKNPTAFYLCASTPEAARGLDKAFFGQGTRLTVV.

This sequence joins TRBV30 and TRBJ2-3, with D unclear. V was shortened by 0 bases and J by 0 bases, with 7 bases between the two germline ends. The CDR3 loop spans 14 amino acids. Germline CDR1 GTSNPN, CDR2 SVGIG (reference sequence). In nucleotides, the CDR3 is TGTGCCTGGAGTGTTGCCCAGAGCACAGATACGCAGTATTTT. Its protein is CAWSVAQSTDTQYF.

The genes are TRBV28 and TRBJ1-1; no clear D gene. The CDR3 runs 16 residues. Germline V CDR1 and CDR2: MDHEN, SYDVKM. V lost 4 bases, J lost 5 bases, and 20 bases lay in between. CDR3 sequence (DNA): TGTGCCAGCAGTTCCCAATCGAACTCGGAAGGTACTGAAGCTTTCTTT. As protein: CASSSQSNSEGTEAFF.

This chain links TRBV11-2 with TRBJ2-3; possible D gene TRBD2, 6 bases. The germline CDR1 and CDR2 sequences are SGHAT and FQNNGV. V was trimmed by 7 bases and J by 1 base, leaving 15 bases between them. This CDR3 is 15 amino acids long. DNA of the CDR3: TGTGCCAGCAACCTTCGCGGGGTTGGCACAGATACGCAGTATTTT. It yields the protein CASNLRGVGTDTQYF. Together with reference TRBV11-2 and TRBJ2-3, the CDR3 gives the full variable domain: EAGVAQSPRYKIIEKRQSVAFWCNPISGHATLYWYQQILGQGPKLLIQFQNNGVVDDSQLPKDRFSAERLKGVDSTLKIQPAKLEDSAVYLCASNLRGVGTDTQYFGPGTRLTVL.

The rearrangement links TRBV18 to TRBJ2-5; D gene uncertain. Germline assignment: CDR1 KGHSH and CDR2 LQKENI. V was trimmed by 1 base and J by 4 bases, leaving 4 bases between them. The CDR3 consists of 12 residues. CDR3 bases: TGTGCCAGCTCACCACTTATAGAGACCCAGTACTTC. Encoded protein: CASSPLIETQYF.

The genes are TRBV19 and TRBJ2-7; TRBD2 agrees at 7 bases. The trim removed 6 bases at V and 1 base at J, leaving 6 bases unmatched. Germline assignment: CDR1 LNHDA and CDR2 SQIVND (reference sequence). The CDR3 has 14 residues. CDR3 loop: CASRKGGSSYEQYF. The CDR3 nucleotides read TGTGCCAGTAGGAAAGGCGGGAGTTCCTACGAGCAGTACTTC. Full variable domain (missing parts from reference TRBV19 and TRBJ2-7): DGGITQSPKYLFRKEGQNVTLSCEQNLNHDAMYWYRQDPGQGLRLIYYSQIVNDFQKGDIAEGYSVSREKKESFPLTVTSAQKNPTAFYLCASRKGGSSYEQYFGPGTRLTVT.

The genes are TRBV6-1 and TRBJ1-2; 8 bases match TRBD1. The germline gives CDR1 MNHNS, CDR2 SASEGT. Unmatched junction bases numbered 15, after V lost 8 bases and J lost 7 bases. This CDR3 has 15 amino acids. The CDR3 loop reads CASCQEARGQGGYTF. In nucleotides, the CDR3 is TGTGCCAGCTGCCAGGAGGCCAGGGGGCAAGGTGGCTACACCTTC.

The chain is built from TRBV5-6 and TRBJ1-2; 7 bases agree with TRBD1. The trim removed 0 bases at V and 6 bases at J, leaving 11 bases unmatched. Germline CDR1 and CDR2: SGHDT and YYEEEE. The CDR3 totals 16 residues. CDR3 loop: CASSLDRHRGADGYTF. CDR3 DNA: TGTGCCAGCAGCTTGGATCGTCACAGGGGTGCAGATGGCTACACCTTC.

The chain recombines TRBV27 with TRBJ2-7; possibly TRBD2 for D (6 bases). Germline values: CDR1 MNHEY, CDR2 SMNVEV (reference sequence). This CDR3 comprises 15 residues. The V gene lost 5 bases and the J gene lost 2 bases, with 16 bases spanning the gap. CDR3 DNA sequence: TGTGCCAGCAGTCCCACCGGGACTCCTACCTACGAGCAGTACTTC. Translating gives CASSPTGTPTYEQYF.

The chain couples TRBV14 to TRBJ1-2; D perhaps matches TRBD1 (5 bases). The CDR3 consists of 14 residues. V lost 4 bases, J lost 5 bases, and 14 bases lay in between. The germline V gene has CDR1 SGHDN and CDR2 FVKESK. The CDR3 bases are TGTGCCAGCAGCCCAAAGGACGGGACTTATGGCTACACCTTC. Protein sequence: CASSPKDGTYGYTF. The entire variable domain, with the rest obtained from reference TRBV14 and TRBJ1-2, is as follows: EAGVTQFPSHSVIEKGQTVTLRCDPISGHDNLYWYRRVMGKEIKFLLHFVKESKQDESGMPNNRFLAERTGGTYSTLKVQPAELEDSGVYFCASSPKDGTYGYTFGSGTRLTVV.

This chain uses TRBV19 with TRBJ2-4, with D unresolved. CDR1 is LNHDA and CDR2 is SQIVND in the germline V gene (reference sequence). The ends were cut back, 5 bases at V and 1 base at J, with 15 bases in the middle. There are 16 residues in the CDR3. The CDR3 reads CASSPPRPEAKNIQYF. The CDR3 DNA follows: TGTGCCAGTAGTCCTCCCCGCCCGGAGGCCAAAAACATTCAGTACTTC. Combining the CDR3 with reference TRBV19 and TRBJ2-4 gives the whole variable domain DGGITQSPKYLFRKEGQNVTLSCEQNLNHDAMYWYRQDPGQGLRLIYYSQIVNDFQKGDIAEGYSVSREKKESFPLTVTSAQKNPTAFYLCASSPPRPEAKNIQYFGAGTRLSVL.

The chain couples TRBV7-9 to TRBJ2-1; the match to TRBD2 covers 10 bases. The germline CDR1 and CDR2 sequences are SEHNR and FQNEAQ (reference sequence). This CDR3 spans 16 amino acids. With 5 bases clipped from V and 8 bases from J, the junction kept 12 bases outside the gene matches. The CDR3 reads CASSRLASGSDHEQFF. CDR3 coding DNA: TGTGCCAGCAGCCGCTTGGCTAGCGGGAGTGATCATGAGCAGTTCTTC.

The chain links TRBV5-6 to TRBJ2-4, with 7 nucleotides matching TRBD1. CDR1 is SGHDT and CDR2 is YYEEEE in the germline V gene. The CDR3 is 13 residues long. With V trimmed by 4 bases and J by 8 bases, 6 bases remained unmatched. The CDR3 spells CASSPGTEDIQYF. For the CDR3, the DNA is TGTGCCAGCAGCCCAGGGACAGAAGACATTCAGTACTTC.

This clone was detected once. This chain connects TRBV5-1 to TRBJ2-5; D is undetermined. Germline lookup yields CDR1 SGHRS and CDR2 YFSETQ. This CDR3 comprises 15 residues. V shed 1 base and J shed 1 base, with 11 bases lying between them. In DNA form, the CDR3 reads TGCGCCAGCAGCTTGACCAACCAACCCCAAGAGACCCAGTACTTC. It codes for CASSLTNQPQETQYF. The variable domain in full, completed from reference TRBV5-1 and TRBJ2-5, reads KAGVTQTPRYLIKTRGQQVTLSCSPISGHRSVSWYQQTPGQGLQFLFEYFSETQRNKGNFPGRFSGRQFSNSRSEMNVSTLELGDSALYLCASSLTNQPQETQYFGPGTRLLVL.

The genes are TRBV18 and TRBJ1-1; weak D call: TRBD1 (5 bases). Germline V gene data show CDR1 as KGHSH and CDR2 as LQKENI. V gave up 3 bases and J gave up 6 bases, with 14 bases separating them. The CDR3 has 14 amino acids. CDR3 nucleotides: TGTGCCAGCTCACCCGCGAGCAGAGGGGCTGAAGCTTTCTTT. It encodes CASSPASRGAEAFF.

This clone was observed a few times. This chain links TRBV10-3 with TRBJ1-1, with 11 bases fitting TRBD1. CDR3 length: 17 amino acids. V lost 6 bases to trimming and J lost 4 bases; unmatched junction nucleotides: 13. Germline V gene lookup returns CDR1 ENHRY and CDR2 SYGVKD. CDR3 amino acids: CAIRDMGQGGGSTEAFF. CDR3 DNA: TGTGCCATCAGAGACATGGGACAGGGGGGAGGAAGCACTGAAGCTTTCTTT.